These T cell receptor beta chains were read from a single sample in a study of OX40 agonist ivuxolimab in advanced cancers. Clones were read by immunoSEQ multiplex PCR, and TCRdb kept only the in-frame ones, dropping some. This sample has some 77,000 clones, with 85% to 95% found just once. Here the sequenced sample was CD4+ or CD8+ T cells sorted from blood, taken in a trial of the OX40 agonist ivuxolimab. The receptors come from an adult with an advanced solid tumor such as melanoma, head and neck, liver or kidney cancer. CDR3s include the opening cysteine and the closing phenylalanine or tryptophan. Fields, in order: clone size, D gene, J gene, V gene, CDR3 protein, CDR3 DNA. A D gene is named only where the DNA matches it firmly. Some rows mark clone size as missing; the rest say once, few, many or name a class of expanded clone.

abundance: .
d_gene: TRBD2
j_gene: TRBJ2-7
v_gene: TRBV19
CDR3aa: CASSIGGTRNEQYF
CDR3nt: TGTGCCAGTAGTATAGGTGGGACTAGAAACGAGCAGTACTTC

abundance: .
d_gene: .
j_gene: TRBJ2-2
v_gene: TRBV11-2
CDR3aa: CASSFTGELFF
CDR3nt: TGTGCCAGCAGCTTCACCGGGGAGCTGTTTTTT

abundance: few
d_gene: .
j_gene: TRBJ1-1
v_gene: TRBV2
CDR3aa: CASSVYGGEGTEAFF
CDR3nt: TGTGCCAGCAGTGTCTATGGGGGAGAGGGCACTGAAGCTTTCTTT

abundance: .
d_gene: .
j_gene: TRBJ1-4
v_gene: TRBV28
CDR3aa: CASSFGGPGEKLFF
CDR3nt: TGTGCCAGCAGTTTTGGGGGGCCGGGTGAAAAACTGTTTTTT

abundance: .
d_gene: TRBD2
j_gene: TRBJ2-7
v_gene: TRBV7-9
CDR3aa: CASSVAGPPYEQYF
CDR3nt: TGTGCCAGCAGCGTAGCGGGACCCCCCTACGAGCAGTACTTC

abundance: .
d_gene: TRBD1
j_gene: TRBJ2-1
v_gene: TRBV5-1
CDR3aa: CASSLPGQGVGEQFF
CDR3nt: TGCGCCAGCAGCCTGCCGGGACAGGGGGTGGGTGAGCAGTTCTTC

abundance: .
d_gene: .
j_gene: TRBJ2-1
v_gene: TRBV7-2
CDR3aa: CASSPGRERFQFF
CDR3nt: TGTGCCAGCAGCCCCGGACGGGAAAGATTCCAGTTCTTC

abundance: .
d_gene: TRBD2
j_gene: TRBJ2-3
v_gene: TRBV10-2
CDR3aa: CAIRVAGADTQYF
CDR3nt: TGCGCCATCAGGGTAGCGGGAGCAGATACGCAGTATTTT

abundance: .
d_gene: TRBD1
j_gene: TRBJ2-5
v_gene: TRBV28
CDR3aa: CASSLRATGGETQYF
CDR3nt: TGTGCCAGCAGTTTAAGGGCGACAGGGGGTGAGACCCAGTACTTC

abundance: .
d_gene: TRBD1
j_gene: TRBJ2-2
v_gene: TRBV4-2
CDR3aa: CASSQDRAGGDGELFF
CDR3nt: TGTGCCAGCAGCCAAGATCGCGCAGGGGGTGACGGGGAGCTGTTTTTT

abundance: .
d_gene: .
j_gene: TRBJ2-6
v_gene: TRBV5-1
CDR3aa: CASSLGEGFHSGANVLTF
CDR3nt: TGCGCCAGCAGCTTGGGTGAGGGGTTTCACTCTGGGGCCAACGTCCTGACTTTC

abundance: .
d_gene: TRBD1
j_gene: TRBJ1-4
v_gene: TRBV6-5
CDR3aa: CASRPGTVINEKLFF
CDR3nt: TGTGCCAGCAGACCCGGGACAGTGATTAATGAAAAACTGTTTTTT

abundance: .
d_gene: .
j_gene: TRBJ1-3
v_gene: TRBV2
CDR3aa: CASSEGLGNTIYF
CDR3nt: TGTGCCAGCAGTGAAGGACTCGGAAACACCATATATTTT

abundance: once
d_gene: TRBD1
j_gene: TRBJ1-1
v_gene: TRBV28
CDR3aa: CASSLTGGAGNTEAFF
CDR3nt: TGTGCCAGCAGTCTGACAGGGGGCGCAGGGAACACTGAAGCTTTCTTT

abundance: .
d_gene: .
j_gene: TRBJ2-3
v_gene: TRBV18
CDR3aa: CASSGTQSTDTQYF
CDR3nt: TGTGCCAGCTCCGGGACCCAAAGCACAGATACGCAGTATTTT

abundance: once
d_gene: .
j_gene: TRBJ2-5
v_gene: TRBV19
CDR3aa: CASSFGGGETQYF
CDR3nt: TGTGCCAGTAGTTTCGGCGGGGGCGAGACCCAGTACTTC

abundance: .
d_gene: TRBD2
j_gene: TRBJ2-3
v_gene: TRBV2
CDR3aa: CASSDRLAGSADTQYF
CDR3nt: TGTGCCAGCAGTGATCGACTAGCGGGATCGGCAGATACGCAGTATTTT

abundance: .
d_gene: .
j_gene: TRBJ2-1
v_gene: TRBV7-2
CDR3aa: CASSLADNEQFF
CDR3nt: TGTGCCAGCAGCTTAGCAGACAATGAGCAGTTCTTC

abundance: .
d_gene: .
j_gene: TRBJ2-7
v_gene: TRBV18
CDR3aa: CASSPGGAYLSEQYF
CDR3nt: TGTGCCAGCTCGCCAGGGGGGGCGTACCTCAGCGAGCAGTACTTC

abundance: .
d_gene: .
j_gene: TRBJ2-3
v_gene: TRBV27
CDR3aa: CASTRGLVQYF
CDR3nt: TGTGCCAGCACACGGGGTCTGGTGCAGTATTTT

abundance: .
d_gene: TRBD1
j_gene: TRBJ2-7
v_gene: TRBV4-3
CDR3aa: CASSQGGRGQGNYEQYF
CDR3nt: TGCGCCAGCAGCCAAGGGGGGCGGGGACAGGGGAATTACGAGCAGTACTTC

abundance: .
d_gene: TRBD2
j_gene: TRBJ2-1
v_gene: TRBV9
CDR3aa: CASSVEGGRGDEQFF
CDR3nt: TGTGCCAGCAGCGTAGAGGGCGGGAGAGGAGATGAGCAGTTCTTC

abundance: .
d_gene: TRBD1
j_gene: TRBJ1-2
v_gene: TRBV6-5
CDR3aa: CASTTYAGGSYGYTF
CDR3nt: TGTGCCAGCACCACATACGCAGGGGGGAGCTATGGCTACACCTTC

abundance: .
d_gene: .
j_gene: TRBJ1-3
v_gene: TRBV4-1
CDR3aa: CASSQVGGDRRGGTIYF
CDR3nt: TGCGCCAGCAGCCAAGTGGGGGGGGACCGCCGGGGAGGCACCATATATTTT

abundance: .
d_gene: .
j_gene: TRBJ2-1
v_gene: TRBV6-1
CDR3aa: CASSGSVPNNEQFF
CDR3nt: TGTGCCAGCAGTGGCTCAGTCCCCAACAATGAGCAGTTCTTC

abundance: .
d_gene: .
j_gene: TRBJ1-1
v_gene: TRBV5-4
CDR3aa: CASTLTGVAEAFF
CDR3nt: TGTGCCAGCACCTTGACGGGGGTCGCTGAAGCTTTCTTT

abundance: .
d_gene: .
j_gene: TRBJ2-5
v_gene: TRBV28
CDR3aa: CASNVGYQETQYF
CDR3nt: TGTGCCAGCAATGTCGGCTACCAAGAGACCCAGTACTTC

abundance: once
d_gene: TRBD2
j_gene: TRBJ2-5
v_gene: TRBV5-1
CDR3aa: CASSSRLAGGVWETQYF
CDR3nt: TGCGCCAGCAGCTCTCGACTAGCGGGAGGGGTGTGGGAGACCCAGTACTTC

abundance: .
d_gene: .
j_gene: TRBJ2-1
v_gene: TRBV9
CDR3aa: CASSVEIREPANEQFF
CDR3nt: TGTGCCAGCAGCGTAGAAATCCGGGAGCCGGCCAATGAGCAGTTCTTC

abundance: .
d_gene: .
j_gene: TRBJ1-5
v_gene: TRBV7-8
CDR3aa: CASSSRNREGQPQHF
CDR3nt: TGTGCCAGCAGCTCGCGAAACAGGGAGGGCCAGCCCCAGCATTTT

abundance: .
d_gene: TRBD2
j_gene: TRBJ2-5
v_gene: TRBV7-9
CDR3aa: CASSLASGKETQYF
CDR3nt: TGTGCCAGCAGCTTGGCTAGCGGGAAAGAGACCCAGTACTTC

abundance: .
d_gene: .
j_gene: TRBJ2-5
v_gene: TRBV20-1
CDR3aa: CSGTGPPDQYF
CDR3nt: TGCAGTGGCACCGGGCCGCCGGACCAGTACTTC

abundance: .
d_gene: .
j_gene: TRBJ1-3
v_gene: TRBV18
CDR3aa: CASSPRMEGYSGNTIYF
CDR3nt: TGTGCCAGCTCACCAAGGATGGAAGGTTACTCTGGAAACACCATATATTTT

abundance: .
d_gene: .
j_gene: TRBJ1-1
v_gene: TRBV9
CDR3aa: CASSLTAGNTEAFF
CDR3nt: TGTGCCAGCAGCCTTACCGCAGGGAACACTGAAGCTTTCTTT

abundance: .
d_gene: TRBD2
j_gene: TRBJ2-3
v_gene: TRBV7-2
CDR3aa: CASSSRGGSSDTQYF
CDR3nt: TGTGCCAGCAGCTCGCGGGGGGGCAGCTCAGATACGCAGTATTTT

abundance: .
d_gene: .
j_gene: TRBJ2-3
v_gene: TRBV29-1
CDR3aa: CSVEDIGPSGGRTDTQYF
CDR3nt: TGCAGCGTTGAAGATATTGGGCCGAGCGGAGGACGAACAGATACGCAGTATTTT

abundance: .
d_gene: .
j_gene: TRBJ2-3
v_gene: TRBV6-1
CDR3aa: CASSSSGTDTQYF
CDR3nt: TGTGCCAGCAGTTCTAGCGGCACAGATACGCAGTATTTT

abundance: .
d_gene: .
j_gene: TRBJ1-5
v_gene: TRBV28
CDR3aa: CASTRGRSNQPQHF
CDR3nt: TGTGCCAGCACCAGGGGTCGGAGCAATCAGCCCCAGCATTTT

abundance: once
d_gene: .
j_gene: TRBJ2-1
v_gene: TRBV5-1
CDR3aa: CASSFTTGSSYNEQFF
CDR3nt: TGCGCCAGCAGCTTTACGACTGGGAGCTCCTACAATGAGCAGTTCTTC

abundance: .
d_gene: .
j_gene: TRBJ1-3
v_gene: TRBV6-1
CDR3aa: CASRVLNSGNTIYF
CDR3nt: TGTGCCAGCAGAGTCCTCAACTCTGGAAACACCATATATTTT

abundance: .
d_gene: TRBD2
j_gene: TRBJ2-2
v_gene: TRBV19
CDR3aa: CASKGLASHTGELFF
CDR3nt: TGTGCCAGTAAGGGACTAGCGTCCCACACCGGGGAGCTGTTTTTT

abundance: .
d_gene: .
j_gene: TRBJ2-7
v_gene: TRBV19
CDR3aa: CASSRRQDPSYEQYF
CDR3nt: TGTGCCAGTAGTAGGCGTCAGGACCCTTCTTACGAGCAGTACTTC

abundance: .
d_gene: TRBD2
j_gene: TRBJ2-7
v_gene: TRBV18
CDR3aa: CASSPPSGTPYEQYF
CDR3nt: TGTGCCAGCTCACCACCGAGCGGGACGCCCTACGAGCAGTACTTC

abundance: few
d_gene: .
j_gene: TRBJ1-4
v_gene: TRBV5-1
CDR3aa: CASSLVSGATNEKLFF
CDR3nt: TGCGCCAGCAGCTTGGTAAGCGGAGCAACTAATGAAAAACTGTTTTTT

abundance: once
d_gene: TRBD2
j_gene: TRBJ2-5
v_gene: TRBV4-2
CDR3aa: CASSQGGGEETQYF
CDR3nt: TGTGCCAGCAGCCAAGGGGGGGGTGAAGAGACCCAGTACTTC

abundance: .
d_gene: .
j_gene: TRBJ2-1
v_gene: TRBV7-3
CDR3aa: CASSVTSSSSYNEQFF
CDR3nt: TGTGCCAGCAGCGTTACTAGCTCGAGCTCCTACAATGAGCAGTTCTTC

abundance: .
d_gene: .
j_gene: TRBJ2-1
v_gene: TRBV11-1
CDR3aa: CASSLVGLRGSSYNEQFF
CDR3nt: TGTGCCAGCAGCTTAGTGGGGTTGAGGGGGAGCTCCTACAATGAGCAGTTCTTC

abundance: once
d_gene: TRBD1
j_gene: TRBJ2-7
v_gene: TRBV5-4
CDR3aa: CASSAGQGPYEQYF
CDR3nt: TGTGCCAGCAGCGCAGGACAGGGACCCTACGAGCAGTACTTC

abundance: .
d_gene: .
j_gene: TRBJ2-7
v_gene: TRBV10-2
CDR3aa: CASHAGARSGEQYF
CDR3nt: TGCGCCAGCCACGCAGGGGCGAGATCGGGGGAGCAGTACTTC

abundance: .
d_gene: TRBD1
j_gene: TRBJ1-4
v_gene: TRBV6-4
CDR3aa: CASSDFSGTDTELANEKLFF
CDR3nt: TGTGCCAGCAGTGACTTCTCGGGGACAGACACCGAACTAGCTAATGAAAAACTGTTTTTT

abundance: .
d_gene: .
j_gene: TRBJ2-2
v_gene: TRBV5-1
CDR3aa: CASSPAAANTGELFF
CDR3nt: TGCGCCAGCAGCCCCGCGGCAGCGAACACCGGGGAGCTGTTTTTT

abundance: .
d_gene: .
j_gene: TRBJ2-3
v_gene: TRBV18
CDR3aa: CASSRYDSSTDTQYF
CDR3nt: TGTGCCAGCTCACGGTACGACAGTAGCACAGATACGCAGTATTTT

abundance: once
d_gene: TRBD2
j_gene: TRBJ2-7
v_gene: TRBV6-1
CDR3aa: CASRLDPEGGEQYF
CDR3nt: TGTGCCAGCAGACTTGACCCGGAGGGAGGGGAGCAGTACTTC